The entry below gives a single TCR beta chain sequence along with its context. The data were taken from a study of blood T cell repertoires in COVID-19. Study summary: T cells, B-cell-depleted T cells, or PBMCs provided the cDNA or gDNA that served as material.

CDR3 length: 12 residues. Trimming left V 2 bases short and J 5 bases short, with 6 bases between. From germline, CDR1 is SGHRS and CDR2 YFSETQ. Profiled with immunoSEQ multiplex PCR; TCRdb holds only in-frame clones, not every one. The sample lists about 140,000 clones; around 86% were seen once. The chain employs TRBV5-1 and TRBJ2-3, with D tentatively TRBD2 (5 bases). This sequence originates from a woman of 80 years or more with acute or convalescent COVID-19. Sequenced: peripheral blood. CDR3 nucleotide sequence: TGCGCCAGCAGCTTAAGCGGAGATACGCAGTATTTT. Translating it yields CASSLSGDTQYF.